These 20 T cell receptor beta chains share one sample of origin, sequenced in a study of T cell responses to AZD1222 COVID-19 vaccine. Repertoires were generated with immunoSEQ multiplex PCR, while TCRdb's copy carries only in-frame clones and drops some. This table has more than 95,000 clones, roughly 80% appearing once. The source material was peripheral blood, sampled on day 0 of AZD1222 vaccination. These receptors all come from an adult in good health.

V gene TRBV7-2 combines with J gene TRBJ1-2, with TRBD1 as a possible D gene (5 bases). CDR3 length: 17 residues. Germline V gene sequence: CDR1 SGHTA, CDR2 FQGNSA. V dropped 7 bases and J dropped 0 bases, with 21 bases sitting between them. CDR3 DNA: TGTGCCAGCAACAGACCGGGACGCCCTGATTCTAACTATGGCTACACCTTC. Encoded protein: CASNRPGRPDSNYGYTF.

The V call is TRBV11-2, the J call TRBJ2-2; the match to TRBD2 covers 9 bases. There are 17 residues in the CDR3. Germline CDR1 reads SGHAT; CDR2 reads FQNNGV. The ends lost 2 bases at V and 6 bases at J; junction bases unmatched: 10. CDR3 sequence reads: CASSLWSLQRGAGELFF. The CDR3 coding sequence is TGTGCCAGCAGCTTATGGAGTTTGCAGCGGGGGGCCGGGGAGCTGTTTTTT.

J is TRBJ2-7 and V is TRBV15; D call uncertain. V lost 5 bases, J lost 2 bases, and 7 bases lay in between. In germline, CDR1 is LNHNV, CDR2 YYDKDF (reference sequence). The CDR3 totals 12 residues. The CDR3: CATSAGTYEQYF. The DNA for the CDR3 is TGTGCCACCAGCGCAGGTACCTACGAGCAGTACTTC.

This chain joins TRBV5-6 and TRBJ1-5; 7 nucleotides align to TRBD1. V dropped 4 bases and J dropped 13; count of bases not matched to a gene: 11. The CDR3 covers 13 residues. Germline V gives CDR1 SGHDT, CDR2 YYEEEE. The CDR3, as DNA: TGTGCCAGCAGCCGTACTGAGACAGGGACTCAGCATTTT. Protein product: CASSRTETGTQHF. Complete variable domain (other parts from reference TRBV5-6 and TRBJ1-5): DAGVTQSPTHLIKTRGQQVTLRCSPKSGHDTVSWYQQALGQGPQFIFQYYEEEERQRGNFPDRFSGHQFPNYSSELNVNALLLGDSALYLCASSRTETGTQHFGDGTRLSIL.

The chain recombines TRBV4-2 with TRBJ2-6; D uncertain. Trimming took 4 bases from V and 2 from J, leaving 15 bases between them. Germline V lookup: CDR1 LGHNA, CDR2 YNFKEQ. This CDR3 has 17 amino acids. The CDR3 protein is CASSLGLGAPGANVLTF. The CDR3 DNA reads TGTGCCAGCAGCCTTGGTTTGGGCGCACCTGGGGCCAACGTCCTGACTTTC.

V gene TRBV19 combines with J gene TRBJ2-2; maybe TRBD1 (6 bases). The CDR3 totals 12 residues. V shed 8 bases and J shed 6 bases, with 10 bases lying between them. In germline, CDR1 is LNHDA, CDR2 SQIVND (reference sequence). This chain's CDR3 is CASQQGPGELFF. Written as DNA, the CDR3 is TGTGCCAGTCAACAGGGTCCCGGGGAGCTGTTTTTT.

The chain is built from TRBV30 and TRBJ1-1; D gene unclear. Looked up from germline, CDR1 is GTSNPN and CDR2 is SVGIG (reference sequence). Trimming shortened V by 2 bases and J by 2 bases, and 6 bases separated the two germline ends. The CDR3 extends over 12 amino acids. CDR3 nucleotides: TGTGCCTGGAGTAGAGCAAACACTGAAGCTTTCTTT. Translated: CAWSRANTEAFF.

The CDR3: CASSQNRANTEAFF. CDR3 nucleotide sequence: TGCGCCAGCAGCCAAAACCGGGCGAACACTGAAGCTTTCTTT. This chain joins TRBV4-1 and TRBJ1-1; the D is unclear. CDR3 length: 14 amino acids. V gave up 2 bases and J gave up 1 base, with 8 bases separating them. Germline CDR1 reads MGHRA; CDR2 reads YSYEKL.

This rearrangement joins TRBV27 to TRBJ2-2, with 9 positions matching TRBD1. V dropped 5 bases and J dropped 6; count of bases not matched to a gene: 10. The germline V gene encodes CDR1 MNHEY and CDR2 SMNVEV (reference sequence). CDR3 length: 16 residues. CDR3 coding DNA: TGTGCCAGCAGTCCCGTAGGGACAGGGTCTTCCGGGGAGCTGTTTTTT. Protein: CASSPVGTGSSGELFF.

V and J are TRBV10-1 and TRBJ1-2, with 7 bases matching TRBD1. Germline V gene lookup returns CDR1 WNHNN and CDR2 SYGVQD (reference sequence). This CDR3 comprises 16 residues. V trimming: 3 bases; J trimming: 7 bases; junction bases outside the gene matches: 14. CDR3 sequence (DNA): TGCGCCAGCAGTGACCAGGTACCGGGACAGTGGTCTGGCTACACCTTC. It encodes CASSDQVPGQWSGYTF.

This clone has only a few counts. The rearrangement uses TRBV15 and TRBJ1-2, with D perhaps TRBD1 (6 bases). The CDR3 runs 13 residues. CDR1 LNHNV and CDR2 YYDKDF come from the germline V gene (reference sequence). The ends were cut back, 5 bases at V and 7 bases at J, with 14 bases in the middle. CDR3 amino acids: CATSSSTGFGYTF. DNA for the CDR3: TGTGCCACCAGCTCCTCAACAGGGTTTGGCTACACCTTC.

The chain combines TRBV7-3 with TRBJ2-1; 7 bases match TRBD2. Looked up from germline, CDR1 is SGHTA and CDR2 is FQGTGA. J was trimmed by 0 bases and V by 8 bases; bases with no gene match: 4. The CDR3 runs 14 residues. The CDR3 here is CASSRGDSYNEQFF. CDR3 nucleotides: TGTGCCAGCTCCCGGGGGGACTCCTACAATGAGCAGTTCTTC.

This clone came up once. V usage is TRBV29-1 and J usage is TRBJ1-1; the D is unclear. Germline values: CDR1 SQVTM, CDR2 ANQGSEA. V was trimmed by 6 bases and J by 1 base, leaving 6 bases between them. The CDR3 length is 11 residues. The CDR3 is CSVEWNTEAFF. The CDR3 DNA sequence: TGCAGCGTCGAATGGAACACTGAAGCTTTCTTT.

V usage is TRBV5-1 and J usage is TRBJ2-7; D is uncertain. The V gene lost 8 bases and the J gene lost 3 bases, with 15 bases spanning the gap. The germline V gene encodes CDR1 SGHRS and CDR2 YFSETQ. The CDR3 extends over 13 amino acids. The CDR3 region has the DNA TGCGCCAGTGCGGCGGCAAGGGACTACGAGCAGTACTTC. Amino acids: CASAAARDYEQYF.

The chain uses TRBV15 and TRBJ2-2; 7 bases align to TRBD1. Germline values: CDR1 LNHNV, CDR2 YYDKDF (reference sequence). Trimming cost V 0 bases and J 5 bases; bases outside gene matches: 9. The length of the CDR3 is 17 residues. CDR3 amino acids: CATSRDGGQRRTGELFF. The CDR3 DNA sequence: TGTGCCACCAGCAGAGATGGGGGACAGCGAAGAACCGGGGAGCTGTTTTTT.

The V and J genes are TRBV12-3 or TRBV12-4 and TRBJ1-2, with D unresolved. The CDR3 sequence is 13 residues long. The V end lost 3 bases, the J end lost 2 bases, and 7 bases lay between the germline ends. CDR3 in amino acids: CASSFAGNYGYTF. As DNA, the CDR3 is TGTGCCAGCAGTTTTGCGGGGAACTATGGCTACACCTTC.

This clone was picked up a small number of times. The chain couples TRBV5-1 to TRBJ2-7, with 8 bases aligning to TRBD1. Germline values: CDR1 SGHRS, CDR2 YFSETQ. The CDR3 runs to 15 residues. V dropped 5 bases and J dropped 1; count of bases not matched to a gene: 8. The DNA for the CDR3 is TGCGCCAGCAGGGTGGGACAGGCCTATTCCTACGAGCAGTACTTC. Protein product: CASRVGQAYSYEQYF.

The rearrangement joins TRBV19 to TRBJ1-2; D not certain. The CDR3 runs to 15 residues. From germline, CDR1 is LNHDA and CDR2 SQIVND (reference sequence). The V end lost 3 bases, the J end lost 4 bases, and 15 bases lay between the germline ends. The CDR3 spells CASSMAGFLAYGYTF. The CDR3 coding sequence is TGTGCCAGTAGTATGGCGGGATTCTTGGCCTATGGCTACACCTTC.

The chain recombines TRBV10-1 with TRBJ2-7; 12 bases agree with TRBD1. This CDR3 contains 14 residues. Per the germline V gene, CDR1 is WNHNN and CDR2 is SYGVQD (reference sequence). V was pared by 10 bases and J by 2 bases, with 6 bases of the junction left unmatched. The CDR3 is CATRGTGGTYEQYF. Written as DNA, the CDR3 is TGCGCCACCCGCGGGACAGGGGGCACCTACGAGCAGTACTTC.

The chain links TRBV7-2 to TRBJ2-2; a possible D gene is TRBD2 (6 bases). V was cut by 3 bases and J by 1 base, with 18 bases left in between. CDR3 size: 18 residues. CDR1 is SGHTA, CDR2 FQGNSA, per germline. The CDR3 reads CASSLILGTLGNTGELFF. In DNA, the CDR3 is TGTGCCAGCAGCTTGATCCTTGGGACTCTGGGGAACACCGGGGAGCTGTTTTTT.